This T cell receptor (beta chain) is drawn from a study of cytomegalovirus exposure and HLA in healthy donors. Study details: The same platform was used for the roughly 120 validation repertoires as for the roughly 700 first-cohort repertoires, as reported in a later analysis. Study results and caveats: The classifier was said to identify cytomegalovirus status with high specificity and sensitivity. It was confirmed in vitro that a few of the CMV-associated chains were specific for CMV antigens. A list of 150 or so TCR beta chains associated with cytomegalovirus was given.

With 4 bases clipped from V and 5 bases from J, the junction kept 8 bases outside the gene matches. Germline V lookup: CDR1 LNHDA, CDR2 SQIVND (reference sequence). The length of the CDR3 is 15 residues. TCRdb's copy holds only in-frame clones and misses some; the assay was immunoSEQ multiplex PCR. The table has tens of thousands of clones, approximately 94% seen once; the top ten hold over 2%. In regard to this clone: Its target is not known.

This chain connects TRBV19 to TRBJ2-5, with 9 bases matching TRBD1. Sequences were obtained from PBMCs. The TCR sequence derives from a woman between 18 and 29 years old in good health and CMV-seronegative. The CDR3 region is CASSTIGTGMETQYF. The CDR3 DNA reads TGTGCCAGTAGTACCATTGGGACAGGGATGGAGACCCAGTACTTC.